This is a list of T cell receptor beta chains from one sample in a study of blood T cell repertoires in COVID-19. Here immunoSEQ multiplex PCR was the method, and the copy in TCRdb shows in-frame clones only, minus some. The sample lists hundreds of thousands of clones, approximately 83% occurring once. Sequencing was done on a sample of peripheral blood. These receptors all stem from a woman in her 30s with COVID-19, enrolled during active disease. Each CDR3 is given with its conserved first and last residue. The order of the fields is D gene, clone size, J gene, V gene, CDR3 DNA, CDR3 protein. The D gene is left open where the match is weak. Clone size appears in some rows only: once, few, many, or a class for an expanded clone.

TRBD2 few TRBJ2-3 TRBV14 TGTGCCAGCAGCCAAGATCCAGGGACCGGGACTAGCGGGAGCCCGACAGATACGCAGTATTTT CASSQDPGTGTSGSPTDTQYF
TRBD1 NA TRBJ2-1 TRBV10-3 TGTGCCATCAGTGAGACCGGGACAGGTTCCTACAATGAGCAGTTCTTC CAISETGTGSYNEQFF
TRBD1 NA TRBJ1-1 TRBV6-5 TGTGCCAGCAGGACAGGGCCCCAACACACTGAAGCTTTCTTT CASRTGPQHTEAFF
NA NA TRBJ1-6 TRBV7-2 TGTGCCAGCAGCCCACAACTTGACAGCTATAATTCACCCCTCCACTTT CASSPQLDSYNSPLHF
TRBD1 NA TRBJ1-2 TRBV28 TGTGCCAGCAGTTTACGAGCAGGGGGCGCTCCTAACTATGGCTACACCTTC CASSLRAGGAPNYGYTF
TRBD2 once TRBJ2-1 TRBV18 TGTGCCAGCTCACCAGCCCACGATACGCCACTAGCGGTTTACAATGAGCAGTTCTTC CASSPAHDTPLAVYNEQFF
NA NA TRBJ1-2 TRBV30 TGTGCCTGGAGTGTACTTCGGGGCTACACCTTC CAWSVLRGYTF
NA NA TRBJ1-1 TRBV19 TGTGCCAGTAGTATAGCGCGGGGATCGAACACTGAAGCTTTCTTT CASSIARGSNTEAFF
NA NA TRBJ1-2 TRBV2 TGTGCCAGCAGGCCAGCGCCTAATAACTATGGCTACACCTTC CASRPAPNNYGYTF
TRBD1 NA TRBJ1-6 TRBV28 TGTGCCAGCAGTTCGACAGGGAGGCCACCCCTCCACTTT CASSSTGRPPLHF
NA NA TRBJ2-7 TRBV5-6 TGTGCCAGCAGCTCCGTTTCCCGGGAAATTTCCTACGAGCAGTACTTC CASSSVSREISYEQYF
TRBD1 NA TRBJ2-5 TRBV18 TGTGCCAGCTCACCGACAGGGAGCGCGGAGACCCAGTACTTC CASSPTGSAETQYF
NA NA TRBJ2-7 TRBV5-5 TGTGCCAGCAGCTTGAAGCTAGCCAACTACGAGCAGTACTTC CASSLKLANYEQYF
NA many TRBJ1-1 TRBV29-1 TGCAGCGCTGGACCAGGATGGGGCATGAACACTGAAGCTTTCTTT CSAGPGWGMNTEAFF
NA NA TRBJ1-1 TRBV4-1 TGCGCCAGCAGCCAAGACAGGTCAACTGAAGCTTTCTTT CASSQDRSTEAFF
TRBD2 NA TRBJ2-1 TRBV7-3 TGTGCCAGCAGCCCCCAAGCGGGAGACAATGAGCAGTTCTTC CASSPQAGDNEQFF
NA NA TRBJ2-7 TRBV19 TGTGCCAGTAGTATCCTGGGCAGTTCCTACGAGCAGTACTTC CASSILGSSYEQYF
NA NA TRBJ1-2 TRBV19 TGTGCCAGTAGCCTCGGTTTTAACTATGGCTACACCTTC CASSLGFNYGYTF
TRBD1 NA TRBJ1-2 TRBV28 TGTGCCAGCGGCCTTGGACAGGGGAACTATGGCTACACCTTC CASGLGQGNYGYTF
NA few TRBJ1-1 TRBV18 TGTGCCAGCTCACCTACCCAGTTGGACACTGAAGCTTTCTTT CASSPTQLDTEAFF
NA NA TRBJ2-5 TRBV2 TGTGCCAGCAGTGGGAGGGACCAAGAGACCCAGTACTTC CASSGRDQETQYF
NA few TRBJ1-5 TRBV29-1 TGCAGCGTCCTTTCGGGTCCTATTAGCAATCAGCCCCAGCATTTT CSVLSGPISNQPQHF
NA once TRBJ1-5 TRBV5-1 TGCGCCAGTAGGGAGGGCCCATCCAACCAGCCCCAGCATTTT CASREGPSNQPQHF
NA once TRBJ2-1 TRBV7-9 TGTGCCAGCACGAGCTTATATGAGCAGTTCTTC CASTSLYEQFF
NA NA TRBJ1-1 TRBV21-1 TGTGCCAGCAGCGAGCGACAGAGCCTCTACACTGAAGCTTTCTTT CASSERQSLYTEAFF
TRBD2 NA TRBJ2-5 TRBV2 TGTGCCAGCACAGGTCCGACTTCCGGGAGGGCCTGGGAAGAGACCCAGTACTTC CASTGPTSGRAWEETQYF
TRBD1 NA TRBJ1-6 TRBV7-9 TGTGCCAGCAGCTACCTCGGACAGGGGTCAAATTCACCCCTCCACTTT CASSYLGQGSNSPLHF
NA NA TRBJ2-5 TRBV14 TGTGCCAGCAGCCAAGACAAGGCGGGGTGGCAAGAGACCCAGTACTTC CASSQDKAGWQETQYF
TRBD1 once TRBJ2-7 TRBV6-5 TGTGCCAGCAGTAGAGACAGGGTTTCGGGAGAGCAGTACTTC CASSRDRVSGEQYF
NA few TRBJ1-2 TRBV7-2 TGTGCCAGCAGCCCATACCGACAGGAATCCATCTATGGCTACACCTTC CASSPYRQESIYGYTF
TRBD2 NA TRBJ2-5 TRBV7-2 TGTGCCAGCAGCTTAAGGGGCCTAGCGGGGGGTAGACGAGAGACCCAGTACTTC CASSLRGLAGGRRETQYF
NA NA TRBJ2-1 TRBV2 TGTGCCAGCAGTACCGGGACACGATACAATGAGCAGTTCTTC CASSTGTRYNEQFF
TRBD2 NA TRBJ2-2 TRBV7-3 TGTGCCAGCAGCTCCCCGGCGGGGGGGCTAATGAACACCGGGGAGCTGTTTTTT CASSSPAGGLMNTGELFF
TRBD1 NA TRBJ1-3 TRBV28 TGTGCCAGCAGTTTACAGGGGGGCTCTGGAAACACCATATATTTT CASSLQGGSGNTIYF
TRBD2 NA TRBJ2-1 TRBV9 TGTGCCAGCAGCGGCGGGGGTCACAATGAGCAGTTCTTC CASSGGGHNEQFF
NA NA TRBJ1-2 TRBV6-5 TGTGCCAGCAGTCAACAGGGCCTGGGCTATGGCTACACCTTC CASSQQGLGYGYTF
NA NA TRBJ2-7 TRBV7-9 TGTGCCAGTTCCCCGGGGGTCTCCTACGAGCAGTACTTC CASSPGVSYEQYF
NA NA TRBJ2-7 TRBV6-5 TGTGCCAGCAGTTACTCGACAGGCAGCTCCTACGAGCAGTACTTC CASSYSTGSSYEQYF
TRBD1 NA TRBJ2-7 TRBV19 TGTGCCAGTAGCCCCGACAGGGCGGATTACGAGCAGTACTTC CASSPDRADYEQYF
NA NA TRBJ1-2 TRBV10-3 TGTGCCGTACTAAGGGGAAACTATGGCTACACCTTC CAVLRGNYGYTF
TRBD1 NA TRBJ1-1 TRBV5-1 TGCGCCAGCAGCCAGAGACAGGGGACTGAAGCTTTCTTT CASSQRQGTEAFF
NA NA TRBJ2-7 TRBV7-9 TGTGCCAGCAGCCTCCTCGGAGTAGAAGTGGAGCAGTACTTC CASSLLGVEVEQYF
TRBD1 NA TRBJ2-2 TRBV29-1 TGCAGCTCCTCGGGACAGACGAACACCGGGGAGCTGTTTTTT CSSSGQTNTGELFF
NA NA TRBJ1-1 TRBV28 TGTGCCAGCACCTCTACCTATAGCACTGAAGCTTTCTTT CASTSTYSTEAFF
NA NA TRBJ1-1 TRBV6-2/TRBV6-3 TGTGCCAGCAGTTACTCGACAATGAACACTGAAGCTTTCTTT CASSYSTMNTEAFF
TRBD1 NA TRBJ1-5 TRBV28 TGTGCCAGCAGGAGGGACAGCCCAGGGCCGAATCAGCCCCAGCATTTT CASRRDSPGPNQPQHF
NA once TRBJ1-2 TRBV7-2 TGTGCCAGCAGCTTGTATATACAGAACTATGGCTACACCTTC CASSLYIQNYGYTF
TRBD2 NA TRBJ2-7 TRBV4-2 TGTGCCAGCAGCCCCCGCGTTGCGGGACTAGCGAGGGGAGAGCAGTACTTC CASSPRVAGLARGEQYF
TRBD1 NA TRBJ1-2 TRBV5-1 TGCGCCAGCAGCTTGGGGACAGGGGGCTACTATGGCTACACCTTC CASSLGTGGYYGYTF
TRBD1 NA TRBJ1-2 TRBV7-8 TGTGCCAGCAGCTTCCGGGACAGGAGCCATGGCTACACCTTC CASSFRDRSHGYTF
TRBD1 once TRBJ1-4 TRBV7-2 TGTGCCAGCAGCTTTAGGGACAGGGACGAAAAACTGTTTTTT CASSFRDRDEKLFF
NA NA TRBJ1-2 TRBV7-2 TGTGCCAGCAGCTCCACCGACACTTATGGCTACACCTTC CASSSTDTYGYTF
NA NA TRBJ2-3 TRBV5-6 TGTGCCAGCAGCAGAGATGGGGGCAGAGATACGCAGTATTTT CASSRDGGRDTQYF
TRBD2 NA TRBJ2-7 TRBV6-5 TGTGCCAGCAGCGAGATAGCGGGGGGGCCAGACGAGCAGTACTTC CASSEIAGGPDEQYF
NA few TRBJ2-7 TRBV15 TGTGCCACCAGCAGAGATCATCGCGGAGTTCACGAGCAGTACTTC CATSRDHRGVHEQYF
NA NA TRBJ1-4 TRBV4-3 TGCGCCAGCAGCCAGATCAGCGGTGAGGGTGAAAAACTGTTTTTT CASSQISGEGEKLFF
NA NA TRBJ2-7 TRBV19 TGTGCCAGTAGTATGAGCACAGGGCTGGAGCAGTACTTC CASSMSTGLEQYF
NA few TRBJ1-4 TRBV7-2 TGTGCCAGCAGCTTATCCGGTAATGAAAAACTGTTTTTT CASSLSGNEKLFF
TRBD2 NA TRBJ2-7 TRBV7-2 TGTGCCAGCAGCCGACTAGCTCGTTACGAGCAGTACTTC CASSRLARYEQYF